These 20 T cell receptor beta chains were sequenced from one sample in a study of T cells expressing NK-cell markers. Reprocessing the 5' RACE reads, TCRdb reports a single entry for every CDR3 protein and omits DNA. Recorded here are some 600,000 distinct CDR3 sequences; the top ten clones represent roughly 3.4%. The source material was blood T cells: a sorted CD56 or NKG2C T cell subset, CD4+ or CD8+ T cells, or bulk PBMC T cells (not recorded which). The receptors stem from a man in his late teens or twenties in good health.

The chain joins TRBV5-1 to TRBJ1-2; TCRdb names TRBD1, which stays unverified in the absence of DNA. CDR1 and CDR2 from the germline V gene are SGHRS and YFSETQ. The CDR3 is 15 amino acids. This CDR3 reads CASSWTLGREDGYTF. The complete variable domain, with remaining parts taken from reference TRBV5-1 and TRBJ1-2, reads KAGVTQTPRYLIKTRGQQVTLSCSPISGHRSVSWYQQTPGQGLQFLFEYFSETQRNKGNFPGRFSGRQFSNSRSEMNVSTLELGDSALYLCASSWTLGREDGYTFGSGTRLTVV.

The rearrangement joins TRBV12-3 or TRBV12-4 to TRBJ2-2. CDR3 length: 15 residues. The CDR3 here is CASSLRGSDTGELFF.

The chain joins TRBV27 to TRBJ2-7; TCRdb designates TRBD1, a call that cannot be tested without DNA. CDR1 and CDR2 (germline): MNHEY, SMNVEV (reference sequence). CDR3 length: 15 residues. CDR3 sequence reads: CASSLVRGLGYEQYF.

The genes are TRBV5-4 and TRBJ2-7; TCRdb indicates TRBD2, and absent DNA this call remains unverified. Germline assignment: CDR1 SGHNT and CDR2 YYREEE (reference sequence). The CDR3 is 12 amino acids. The CDR3 here is CASSRAIDEQYF.

The rearrangement uses TRBV11-2 and TRBJ2-3; TCRdb lists TRBD1, though no DNA is available to test this call. There are 16 residues in the CDR3. Germline V gene sequence: CDR1 SGHAT, CDR2 FQNNGV. CDR3: CASSLRQGISTDTQYF.

The J gene is TRBJ2-5, the V gene TRBV12-3 or TRBV12-4; checking the TCRdb D call of TRBD1 is not possible without DNA. CDR3 length equals 17 residues. Here the CDR3 reads CASSLDLTGKAQETQYF.

The chain carries TRBV5-1 and TRBJ2-7; TCRdb calls TRBD1, which cannot be checked without DNA. Germline-derived CDR1 and CDR2 are SGHRS and YFSETQ. CDR3 length equals 14 residues. CDR3 protein: CASSRQDSSYEQYF.

The rearrangement links TRBV5-5 to TRBJ1-2; absent DNA, TCRdb's TRBD1 call cannot be checked. In germline, CDR1 is SGHKS, CDR2 YYEKEE (reference sequence). The CDR3 consists of 13 residues. CDR3 in amino acids: CASRKNTGDGYTF.

The chain employs TRBV20-1 and TRBJ2-1; TCRdb names TRBD2, which stays unverified in the absence of DNA. The CDR3 covers 17 residues. From germline, CDR1 is DFQATT and CDR2 SNEGSKA (reference sequence). The CDR3 here is CSARDGSGRGNYNEQFF.

This chain connects TRBV27 to TRBJ2-1; TCRdb's D call of TRBD2 is untestable without DNA. CDR1 and CDR2 from the germline V gene are MNHEY and SMNVEV (reference sequence). The CDR3 covers 15 residues. This CDR3 reads CASSFTSSGSFEQFF.

This chain links TRBV7-8 with TRBJ2-7; no DNA is available, so the TRBD2 call from TCRdb remains unchecked. The CDR3 loop spans 17 amino acids. Germline loops: CDR1 SGHVS, CDR2 FQNEAQ. CDR3: CASSRTSGSIRLYEQYF.

CDR3: CSVDMWASGRSTDTQYF. The chain is built from TRBV29-1 and TRBJ2-3; the TRBD2 assignment by TCRdb is unverifiable without DNA. This CDR3 comprises 17 residues. Germline loops: CDR1 SQVTM, CDR2 ANQGSEA.

The chain combines TRBV20-1 with TRBJ2-2; the D call of TRBD1 rests on TCRdb alone, since no DNA is present to check it. Germline values: CDR1 DFQATT, CDR2 SNEGSKA (reference sequence). The length of the CDR3 is 14 residues. CDR3 protein: CSASRDKNTGELFF.

The genes are TRBV5-6 and TRBJ1-2. This CDR3 contains 12 residues. The germline gives CDR1 SGHDT, CDR2 YYEEEE. CDR3 region: CASSLGLNGYTF.

The chain uses TRBV9 and TRBJ2-5. Looked up from germline, CDR1 is SGDLS and CDR2 is YYNGEE. The CDR3 extends over 13 amino acids. The CDR3: CASSVAPQETQYF.

V and J are TRBV12-3 or TRBV12-4 and TRBJ1-2; TCRdb reports TRBD1, a call that lacks DNA to check it against. CDR3 length equals 15 residues. The chain's CDR3 is CASSFRRGTYYGYTF.

The genes are TRBV7-9 and TRBJ2-4; TCRdb's D gene call, TRBD1, goes unchecked for lack of DNA. Per the germline V gene, CDR1 is SEHNR and CDR2 is FQNEAQ (reference sequence). The CDR3 runs 15 residues. The CDR3 loop reads CASSRDRTAKNIQYF. The variable domain in full, with the rest retrieved from reference TRBV7-9 and TRBJ2-4, is DTGVSQNPRHKITKRGQNVTFRCDPISEHNRLYWYRQTLGQGPEFLTYFQNEAQLEKSRLLSDRFSAERPKGSFSTLEIQRTEQGDSAMYLCASSRDRTAKNIQYFGAGTRLSVL.

CDR3 sequence: CASSPVHEQYF. V usage is TRBV7-3 and J usage is TRBJ2-7. The germline CDR1 and CDR2 sequences are SGHTA and FQGTGA. CDR3 length: 11 amino acids.

This sequence joins TRBV5-1 and TRBJ1-2; TCRdb picks TRBD1, but there is no DNA to check that call. The germline CDR1 and CDR2 sequences are SGHRS and YFSETQ. The CDR3 is 13 amino acids. The chain's CDR3 is CASGSDRAPGYTF.

This chain links TRBV4-2 with TRBJ2-1; TCRdb outputs TRBD2, but without DNA this stays unchecked. The length of the CDR3 is 18 residues. Per germline, CDR1 LGHNA and CDR2 YNFKEQ. The CDR3 spells CASSRPTSGSLSYNEQFF.